Below, one T cell receptor (beta chain) is given with its context. There are a few counts of this clone. Its specific antigen is unknown. The sample holds no much larger clone one base away, and base qualities are not on file. These data originate in a study of blood T cell repertoires in COVID-19 (TCRdb year 2020). Looking at the study overall: The collaborator samples originated in the United States, Italy and Spain and spanned the acute and convalescent phases of COVID-19. The prospective study material was composed of cDNA or gDNA derived from T cells, B-cell-depleted T cells, or PBMCs. Subjects who had been exposed to COVID-19, were actively infected with it, or had recovered from it provided the deeply sampled blood TCRbeta repertoires that made up the dataset. The repertoires were released in a freely available public database intended as a resource for research on the immune response to SARS-CoV-2. The samples were drawn from two sources: the first 160 participants of the ongoing ImmuneRACE study, and some 1,300 subjects contributed by 6 global collaborators. A de-identified subject ID, COVID-19 status, age in years and sex were almost always included in the sample metadata. Where HLA class I and class II types were available, the types were taken from metadata supplied by the sample provider, not from assay-based typing. On the study overall, not on this receptor specifically: How much clinical and demographic metadata was included differed by source and by participant, and the metadata was provided uncurated.

TCRbeta CDR3 regions were amplified from genomic DNA by means of the immunoSEQ Assay, a bias-controlled multiplex PCR. The authors' analysis ran thus. Nucleated cell counts per sample were estimated from amplification of reference gene primers within the assay. To quantify the absolute abundance of each unique TCRbeta CDR3 rearrangement, sequence reads were collapsed and filtered. Productive Simpson clonality was computed per sample as the square root of Simpson's diversity index over productive rearrangements. The immuneACCESS repertoire file appears here via TCRdb, limited to in-frame rearrangements. These files lack a portion of the clones; in checked studies, under half of the deficit traces to unresolved V genes, and the cause of the others is not known. D and trimming come from the DNA, and the V and J calls and clone size come from that table. In all, the sample holds over 50,000 clones, and 55% to 75% of those were seen once. The top ten constitute around 4.9% of the sample.

At one collaborating source in Seattle, patients were enrolled during active infection and were followed longitudinally through the course of disease. Each collaborating institution followed its own protocols to collect whole blood in K2EDTA tubes. For TCRbeta analysis, collaborators shipped samples as frozen whole blood, isolated PBMCs, or DNA extracted from either of those sample types. The germline V gene provides CDR1 MNHNS and CDR2 SASEGT. From its cysteine to its phenylalanine, the CDR3 spans 15 amino acids. Just the 45-base CDR3 DNA is kept, in frame starting at base 1. V is cut back by 8 bases and J by 8 bases, with 15 bases in the junction unmatched.

The source of this sequence is a woman aged 70 to 79 with COVID-19, enrolled during active disease. The material sequenced was peripheral blood. The V gene is TRBV6-1 and the J gene is TRBJ2-1; TRBD2 agrees with 7 junctional bases. The sequence in DNA is TGTGCCAGCCACCCCGCGGGAGTTGTAGGCCATGAGCAGTTCTTC. It translates to CASHPAGVVGHEQFF.